The TCR beta chain under discussion was sequenced for a study of T cells in Graves' hyperthyroidism and ophthalmopathy (dated by TCRdb to between 2018 and 2021). For context, the study as a whole: A discovery cohort of about a hundred patients, roughly 45 with Graves' ophthalmopathy and 57 with stable Graves' hyperthyroidism, was used to find distinguishing TCR V-J signatures. Following sampling, methimazole starting at 30 mg daily was given to hyperthyroidism patients, and high-dose intravenous methylprednisolone was given to ophthalmopathy patients. The 75 to 100 discovery patients were divided at random into training and test sets in a 7:3 ratio. The study also compared thyroid tissue and blood T-cell repertoires from 5 to 7 Graves' hyperthyroidism patients. According to the paper, TCR Vbeta CDR3 sequencing was carried out on approximately 140 peripheral blood samples, which came from 40 to 45 ophthalmopathy, 75 to 80 hyperthyroidism and around 17 progressor patients. An independent validation cohort of 18 to 20 hyperthyroidism patients and approximately 17 patients who later progressed to ophthalmopathy tested prospective prediction of ophthalmopathy. On the study overall, not on this receptor specifically: A model built on a 13 V-J signature distinguished ophthalmopathy from stable hyperthyroidism, reaching over 85% sensitivity and 81.08% specificity in cross-validation and 80%/75% in testing. In validation, the model predicted progression to ophthalmopathy a median of around 6.5 months before onset, with about 70% sensitivity and more than 72% specificity. Most expanded thyroid clonotypes (frequency above 0.001) were also detected in blood, suggesting blood repertoires may reflect thyroid immune responses. No statistical method was used to set the sample size in advance, and investigators knew the group allocation.

A patient counted as having stable Graves' hyperthyroidism if no progression to ophthalmopathy occurred over 18 months of follow-up. Hyperthyroidism patients were newly diagnosed, had a disease duration of under 2 months, and were aged 18 to 65 years. Patients with uncontrolled infections, other autoimmune diseases, pregnancy or lactation were excluded. Diagnoses were established on the basis of clinical symptoms, serum thyroxine and TRAb, thyroid ultrasound, and orbital computed tomography. Total RNA was extracted using Trizol reagent, and RNA quality was assessed on an Agilent 2100 Bioanalyzer. The TCR beta CDR3 regions were amplified from RNA transcripts. The first round of RT-PCR for the TCR CDR3 was performed with the HTBI primer set and the Qiagen OneStep RT-PCR kit. Libraries were constructed in a second round of multiplex PCR, after which size selection and purification were performed. Paired-end sequencing of the libraries was performed with 100 bp reads on an Illumina HiSeq2000. The authors' analysis ran thus. Raw data were processed with SOAPnuke, discarding reads with adapters, uncalled bases, mean Phred below 15, or no exact constant-primer or identifier match. High-quality paired reads were merged with COPE v1.2.5, and unique nucleotide sequences were defined as clonotypes. MiTCR v1.1 was used to align the clonotypes against IMGT TRBV, TRBD and TRBJ reference segments. Only V-J combinations with frequency above 0.0001, covering 99% to 99.2% of repertoires, were analysed. The TCS score was defined as the ratio of F50 (clonal expansion) to E x V (chaos), calculated using BLOSUM62-based TCRdist between CDR3 peptides within each V-J. Welch's t-statistics and random forest reduced around 510 V-J features to about 12, which were used in a naive Bayes classifier (R e1071). TCRdb reprocessing: public reads trimmed at Q25 with fastp, clones called with MiXCR, in-frame beta chains kept. Each record represents a unique CDR3 protein, reported with the most common genes and DNA among its rows. What appears here as the V and J calls and clone size reflects TCRdb's work, not the paper's. In all, the sample holds some 510,000 distinct CDR3 sequences, and roughly 46% of those were seen once. The ten largest clones add up to roughly 8.2% of the sample.

To note about this clonotype: Its antigen specificity is not known. This may stem from a read error, because a much larger clone lies one nucleotide away.

Sequencing used peripheral blood or thyroid tissue (not recorded which). The receptor was isolated from a woman aged 18 to 35 with Graves' hyperthyroidism. Donor details come from another sample of the same person, matched by shared clones.

The CDR3 protein is CASSLMRGSETQYF. Here is the DNA: TGTGCCAGCAGTCTGATGAGGGGCTCGGAGACCCAGTACTTC. The chain is assembled from TRBV11-3 and TRBJ2-5; the D call is tentative, TRBD1 or TRBD2, as each matches 5 bases. From its cysteine to its phenylalanine, the CDR3 spans 14 amino acids. Of all the DNA, just the CDR3 is kept, 42 bases in frame from base 1. In the germline V gene, CDR1 corresponds to SGHNT and CDR2 to YENEEA. Cut back by 6 bases and 5 bases, the V and J ends lie 16 bases apart.